Sequencing of this T cell receptor beta chain was carried out in a study of blood T cells in healthy people across ages. Whole-study findings and limits: Unsorted PBMC input precluded a conclusive naive versus antigen-experienced comparison.

On this clonotype itself: The antigen is not known.

Then a second PCR, running roughly 7 to 11 cycles, was carried out with a sample-barcoded 5' primer and a J-beta primer mix. Each CDR3 protein gets one entry after TCRdb re-called the 5' RACE reads with MiXCR. This table has hundreds of thousands of distinct CDR3 sequences, over 20% appearing once. The receptor was isolated from a man in his 70s in good health. Sequenced sample: blood.

The CDR3 bases are TGCAGTGCTAGAGACGAGGGAGTTGGTGAGACCCAGTACTTC. It is translated as CSARDEGVGETQYF. This chain uses TRBV20-1 with TRBJ2-5, with D perhaps TRBD2 (5 bases). With 0 bases removed from V and 5 bases from J, the gap between germline ends came to 13 bases. This CDR3 comprises 14 residues. Germline CDR1 reads DFQATT; CDR2 reads SNEGSKA (reference sequence).